This T cell receptor beta chain was recorded in a study of glioma-infiltrating T cells. Findings of the study overall: Very few CDR3 sequences were shared between tissue and blood. Non-neoplastic patients had below-expected tissue-blood divergence, while all gliomas exceeded expectation.

At least ten counts were recorded for this clonotype. No antigen is known for it. The trim removed 8 bases at V and 1 base at J, leaving 7 bases unmatched. This CDR3 is built from 15 residues. Germline V gene lookup returns CDR1 MNHNS and CDR2 SASEGT. Using RNA template, CDR3s of TCR alpha and beta were amplified with iRepertoire arm-PCR. One-step reverse transcription and amplification started from about 100-400 ng of tissue mRNA or PBMC total RNA. Each CDR3 protein is one row after TCRdb ran MiXCR on the multiplex PCR reads. The sample includes about 99,000 distinct CDR3 sequences, approximately 28% of them seen just once.

Sequencing was carried out using glioma tissue, nonneoplastic brain tissue, or PBMCs (not recorded which). This TCR was recovered from a human donor with low-grade glioma or glioblastoma, undergoing nonglioma brain surgery, or in good health (not recorded which). The rearrangement links TRBV6-1 to TRBJ2-3, with TRBD2 identical over 9 bases. CDR3 in DNA: TGTGCCAGCGGGAGGCGGGGGGGTGGCACAGATACGCAGTATTTT. Residues: CASGRRGGGTDTQYF.